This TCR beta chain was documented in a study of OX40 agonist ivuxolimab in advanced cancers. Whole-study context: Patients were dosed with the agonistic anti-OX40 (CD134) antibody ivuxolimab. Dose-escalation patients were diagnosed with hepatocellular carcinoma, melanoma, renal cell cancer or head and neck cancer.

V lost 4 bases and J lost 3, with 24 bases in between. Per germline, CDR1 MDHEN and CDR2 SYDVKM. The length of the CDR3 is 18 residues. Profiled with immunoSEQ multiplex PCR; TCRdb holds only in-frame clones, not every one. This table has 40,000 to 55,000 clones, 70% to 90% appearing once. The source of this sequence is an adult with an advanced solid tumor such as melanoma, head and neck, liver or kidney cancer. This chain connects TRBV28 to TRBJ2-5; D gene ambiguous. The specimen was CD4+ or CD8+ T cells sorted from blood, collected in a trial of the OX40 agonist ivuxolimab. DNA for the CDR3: TGTGCCAGCAGTTCTCAGAAAGGACGGTCGTCCGGCGAAGAGACCCAGTACTTC. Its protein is CASSSQKGRSSGEETQYF. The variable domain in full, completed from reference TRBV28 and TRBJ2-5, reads DVKVTQSSRYLVKRTGEKVFLECVQDMDHENMFWYRQDPGLGLRLIYFSYDVKMKEKGDIPEGYSVSREKKERFSLILESASTNQTSMYLCASSSQKGRSSGEETQYFGPGTRLLVL.